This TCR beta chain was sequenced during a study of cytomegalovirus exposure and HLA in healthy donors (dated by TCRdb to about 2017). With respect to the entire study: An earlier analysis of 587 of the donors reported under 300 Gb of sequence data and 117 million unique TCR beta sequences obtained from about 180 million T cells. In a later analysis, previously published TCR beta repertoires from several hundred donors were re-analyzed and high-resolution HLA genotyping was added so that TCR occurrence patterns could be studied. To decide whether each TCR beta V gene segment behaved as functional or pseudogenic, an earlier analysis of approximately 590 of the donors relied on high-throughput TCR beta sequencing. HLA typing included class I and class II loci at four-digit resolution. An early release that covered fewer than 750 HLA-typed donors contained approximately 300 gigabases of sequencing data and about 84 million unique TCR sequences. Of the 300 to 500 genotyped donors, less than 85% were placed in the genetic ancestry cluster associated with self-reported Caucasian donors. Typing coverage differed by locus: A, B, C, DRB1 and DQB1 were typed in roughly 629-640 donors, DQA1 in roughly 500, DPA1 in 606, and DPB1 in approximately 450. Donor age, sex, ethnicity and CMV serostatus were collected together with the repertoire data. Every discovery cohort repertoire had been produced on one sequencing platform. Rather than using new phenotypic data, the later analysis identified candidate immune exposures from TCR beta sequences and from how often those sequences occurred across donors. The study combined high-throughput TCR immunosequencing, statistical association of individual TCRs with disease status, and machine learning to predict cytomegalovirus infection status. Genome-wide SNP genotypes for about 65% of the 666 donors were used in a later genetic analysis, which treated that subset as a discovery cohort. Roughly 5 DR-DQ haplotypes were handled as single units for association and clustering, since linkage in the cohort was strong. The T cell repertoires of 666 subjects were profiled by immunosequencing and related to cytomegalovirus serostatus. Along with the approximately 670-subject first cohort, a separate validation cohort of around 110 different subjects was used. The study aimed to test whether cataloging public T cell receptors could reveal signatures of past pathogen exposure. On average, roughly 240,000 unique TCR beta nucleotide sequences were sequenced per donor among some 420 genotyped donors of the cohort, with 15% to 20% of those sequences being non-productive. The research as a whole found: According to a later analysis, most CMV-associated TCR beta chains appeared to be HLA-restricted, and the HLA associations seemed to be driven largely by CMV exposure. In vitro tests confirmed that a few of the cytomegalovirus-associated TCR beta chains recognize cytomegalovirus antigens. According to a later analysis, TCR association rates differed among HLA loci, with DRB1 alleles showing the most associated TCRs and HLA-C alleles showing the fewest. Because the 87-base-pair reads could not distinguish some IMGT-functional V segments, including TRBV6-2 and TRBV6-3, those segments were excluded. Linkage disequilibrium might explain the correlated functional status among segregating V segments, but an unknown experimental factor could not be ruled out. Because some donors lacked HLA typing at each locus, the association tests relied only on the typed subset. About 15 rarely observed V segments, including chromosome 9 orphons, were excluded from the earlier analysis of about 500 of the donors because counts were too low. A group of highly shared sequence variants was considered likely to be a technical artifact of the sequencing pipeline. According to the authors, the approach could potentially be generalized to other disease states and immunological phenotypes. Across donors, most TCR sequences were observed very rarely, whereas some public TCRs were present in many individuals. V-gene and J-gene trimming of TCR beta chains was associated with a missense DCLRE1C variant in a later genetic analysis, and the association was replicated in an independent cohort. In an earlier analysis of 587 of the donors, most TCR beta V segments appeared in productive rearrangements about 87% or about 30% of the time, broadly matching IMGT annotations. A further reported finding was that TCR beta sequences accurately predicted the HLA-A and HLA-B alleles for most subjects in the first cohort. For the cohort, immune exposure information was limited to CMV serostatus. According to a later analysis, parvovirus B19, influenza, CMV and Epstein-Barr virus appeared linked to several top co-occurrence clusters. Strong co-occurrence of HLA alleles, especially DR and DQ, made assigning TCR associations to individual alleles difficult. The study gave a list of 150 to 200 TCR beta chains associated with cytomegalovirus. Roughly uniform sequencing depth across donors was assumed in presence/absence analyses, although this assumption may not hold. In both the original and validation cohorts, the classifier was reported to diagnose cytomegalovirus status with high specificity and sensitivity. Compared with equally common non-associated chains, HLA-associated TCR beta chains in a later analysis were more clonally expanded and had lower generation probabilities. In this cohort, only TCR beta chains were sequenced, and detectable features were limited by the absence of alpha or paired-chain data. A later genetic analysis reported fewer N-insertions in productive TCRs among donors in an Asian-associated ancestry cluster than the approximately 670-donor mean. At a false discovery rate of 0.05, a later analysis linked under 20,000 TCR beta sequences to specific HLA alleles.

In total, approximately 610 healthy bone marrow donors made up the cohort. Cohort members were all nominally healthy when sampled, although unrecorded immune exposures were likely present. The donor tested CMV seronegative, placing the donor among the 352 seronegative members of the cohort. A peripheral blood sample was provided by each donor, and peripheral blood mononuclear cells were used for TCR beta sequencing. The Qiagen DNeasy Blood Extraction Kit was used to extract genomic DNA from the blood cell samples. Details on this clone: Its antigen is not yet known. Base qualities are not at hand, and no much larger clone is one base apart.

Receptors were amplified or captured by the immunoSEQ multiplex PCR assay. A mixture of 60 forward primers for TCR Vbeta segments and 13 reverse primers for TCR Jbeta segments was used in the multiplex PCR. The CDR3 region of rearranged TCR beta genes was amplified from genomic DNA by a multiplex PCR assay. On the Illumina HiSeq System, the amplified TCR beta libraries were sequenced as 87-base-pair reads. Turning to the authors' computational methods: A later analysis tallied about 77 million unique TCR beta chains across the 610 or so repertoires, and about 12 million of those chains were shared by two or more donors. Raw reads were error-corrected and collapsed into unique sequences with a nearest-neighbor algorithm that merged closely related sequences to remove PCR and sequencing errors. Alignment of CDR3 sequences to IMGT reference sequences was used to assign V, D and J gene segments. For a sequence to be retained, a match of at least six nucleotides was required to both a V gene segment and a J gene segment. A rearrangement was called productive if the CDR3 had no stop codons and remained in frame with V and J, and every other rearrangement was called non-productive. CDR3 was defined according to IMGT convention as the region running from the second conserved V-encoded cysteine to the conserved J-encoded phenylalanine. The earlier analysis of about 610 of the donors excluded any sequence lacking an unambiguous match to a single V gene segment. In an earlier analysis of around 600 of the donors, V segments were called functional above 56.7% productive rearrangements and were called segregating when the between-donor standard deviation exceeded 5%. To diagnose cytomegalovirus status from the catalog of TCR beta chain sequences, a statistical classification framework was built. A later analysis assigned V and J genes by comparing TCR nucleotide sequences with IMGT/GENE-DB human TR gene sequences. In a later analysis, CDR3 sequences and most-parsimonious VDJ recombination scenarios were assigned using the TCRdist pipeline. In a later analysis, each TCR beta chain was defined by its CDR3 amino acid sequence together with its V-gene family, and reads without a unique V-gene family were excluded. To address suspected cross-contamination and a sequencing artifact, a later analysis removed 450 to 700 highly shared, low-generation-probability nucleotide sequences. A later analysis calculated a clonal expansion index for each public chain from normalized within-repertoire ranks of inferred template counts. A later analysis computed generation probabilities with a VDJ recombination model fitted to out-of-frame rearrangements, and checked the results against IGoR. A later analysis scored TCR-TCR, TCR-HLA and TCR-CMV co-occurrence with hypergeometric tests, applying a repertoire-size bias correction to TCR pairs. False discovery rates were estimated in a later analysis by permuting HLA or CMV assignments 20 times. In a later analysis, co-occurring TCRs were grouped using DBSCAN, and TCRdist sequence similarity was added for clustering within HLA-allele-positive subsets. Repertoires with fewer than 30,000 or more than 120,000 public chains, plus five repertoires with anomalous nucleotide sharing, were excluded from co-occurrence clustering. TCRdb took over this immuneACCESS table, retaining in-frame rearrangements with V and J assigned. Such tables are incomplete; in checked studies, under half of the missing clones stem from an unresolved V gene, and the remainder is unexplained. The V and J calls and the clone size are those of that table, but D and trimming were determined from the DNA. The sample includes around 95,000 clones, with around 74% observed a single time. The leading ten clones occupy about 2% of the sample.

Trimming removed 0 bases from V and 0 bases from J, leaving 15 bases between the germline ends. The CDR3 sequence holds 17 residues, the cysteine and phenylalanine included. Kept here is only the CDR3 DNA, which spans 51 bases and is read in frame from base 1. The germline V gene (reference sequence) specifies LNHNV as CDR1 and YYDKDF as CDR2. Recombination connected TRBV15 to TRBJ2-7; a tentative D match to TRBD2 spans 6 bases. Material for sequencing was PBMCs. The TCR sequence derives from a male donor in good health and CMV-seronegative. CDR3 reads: CATSREEERVSSYEQYF. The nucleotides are TGTGCCACCAGCAGAGAGGAAGAGCGGGTGAGCTCCTACGAGCAGTACTTC.